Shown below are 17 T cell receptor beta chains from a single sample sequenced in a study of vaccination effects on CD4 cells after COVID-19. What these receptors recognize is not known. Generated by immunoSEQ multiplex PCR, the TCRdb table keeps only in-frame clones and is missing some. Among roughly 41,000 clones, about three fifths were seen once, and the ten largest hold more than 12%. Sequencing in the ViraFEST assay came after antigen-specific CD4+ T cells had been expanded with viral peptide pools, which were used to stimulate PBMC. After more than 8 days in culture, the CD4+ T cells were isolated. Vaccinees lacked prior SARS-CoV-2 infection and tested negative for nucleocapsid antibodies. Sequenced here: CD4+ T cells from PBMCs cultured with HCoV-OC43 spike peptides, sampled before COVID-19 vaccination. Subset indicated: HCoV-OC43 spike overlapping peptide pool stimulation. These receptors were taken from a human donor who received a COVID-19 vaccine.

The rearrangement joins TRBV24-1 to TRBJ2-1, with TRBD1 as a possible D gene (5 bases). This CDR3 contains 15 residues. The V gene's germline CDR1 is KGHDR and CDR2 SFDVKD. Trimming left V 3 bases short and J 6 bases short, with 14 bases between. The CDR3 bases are TGTGCCACCAGTGATAACAGGCTCCGGAGCAATGAGCAGTTCTTC. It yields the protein CATSDNRLRSNEQFF.

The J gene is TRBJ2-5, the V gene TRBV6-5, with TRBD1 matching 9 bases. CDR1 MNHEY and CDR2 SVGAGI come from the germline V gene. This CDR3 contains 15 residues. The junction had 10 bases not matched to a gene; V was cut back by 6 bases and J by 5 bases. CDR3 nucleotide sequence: TGTGCCAGCAGGGGGATACAGGGGGCAGGGGAGACCCAGTACTTC. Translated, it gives CASRGIQGAGETQYF.

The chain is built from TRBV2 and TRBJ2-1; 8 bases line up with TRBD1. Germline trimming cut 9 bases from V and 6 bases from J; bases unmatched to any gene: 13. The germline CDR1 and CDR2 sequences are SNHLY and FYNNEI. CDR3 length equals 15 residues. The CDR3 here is CASQTGTGIPNEQFF. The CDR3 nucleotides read TGTGCCAGTCAGACCGGGACAGGTATTCCCAATGAGCAGTTCTTC.

In DNA form, the CDR3 reads TGTGCCAGCAGCGTAGGTCCAGGGGGTGAAGCTTTCTTT. Amino acid sequence: CASSVGPGGEAFF. The rearrangement uses TRBV9 and TRBJ1-1; 7 bases agree with TRBD1. The CDR3 loop spans 13 amino acids. J was trimmed by 7 bases and V by 0 bases; bases with no gene match: 3. Germline V gives CDR1 SGDLS, CDR2 YYNGEE. The variable domain in full, completed from reference TRBV9 and TRBJ1-1, reads DSGVTQTPKHLITATGQRVTLRCSPRSGDLSVYWYQQSLDQGLQFLIQYYNGEERAKGNILERFSAQQFPDLHSELNLSSLELGDSALYFCASSVGPGGEAFFGQGTRLTVV.

The CDR3 region is CASSLALAGSTDTQYF. The CDR3, as DNA: TGCGCCAGCAGCTTGGCACTAGCGGGCTCCACAGATACGCAGTATTTT. The chain is built from TRBV5-1 and TRBJ2-3; the match to TRBD2 covers 9 bases. With V trimmed by 0 bases and J by 2 bases, 4 bases remained unmatched. The germline V gene encodes CDR1 SGHRS and CDR2 YFSETQ. The CDR3 has 16 residues.

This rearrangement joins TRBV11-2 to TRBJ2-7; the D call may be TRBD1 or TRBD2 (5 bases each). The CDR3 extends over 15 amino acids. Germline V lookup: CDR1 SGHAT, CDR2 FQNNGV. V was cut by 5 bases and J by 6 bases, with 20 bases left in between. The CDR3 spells CASSPVTPGPSEQYF. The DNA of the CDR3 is TGTGCCAGCAGCCCGGTGACTCCGGGGCCGTCCGAGCAGTACTTC.

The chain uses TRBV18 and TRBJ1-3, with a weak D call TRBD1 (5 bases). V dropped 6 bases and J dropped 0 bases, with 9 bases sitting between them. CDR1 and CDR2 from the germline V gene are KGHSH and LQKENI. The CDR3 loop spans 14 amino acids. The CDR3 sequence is CASSLDSSGNTIYF. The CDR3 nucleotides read TGTGCCAGCTCTCTAGACAGCTCTGGAAACACCATATATTTT.

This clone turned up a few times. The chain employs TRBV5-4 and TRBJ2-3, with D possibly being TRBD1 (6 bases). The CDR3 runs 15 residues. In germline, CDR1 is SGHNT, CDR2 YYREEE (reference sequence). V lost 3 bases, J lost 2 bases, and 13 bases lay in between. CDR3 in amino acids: CASSWGQITTDTQYF. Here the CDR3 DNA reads TGTGCCAGCAGCTGGGGACAAATCACCACAGATACGCAGTATTTT.

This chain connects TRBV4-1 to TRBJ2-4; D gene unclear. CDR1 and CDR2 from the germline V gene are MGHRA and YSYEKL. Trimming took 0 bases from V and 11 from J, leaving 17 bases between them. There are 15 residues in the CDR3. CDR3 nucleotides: TGCGCCAGCAGCCAAGATCCCAGCCAACTTAACCTTCAGTACTTC. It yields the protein CASSQDPSQLNLQYF.

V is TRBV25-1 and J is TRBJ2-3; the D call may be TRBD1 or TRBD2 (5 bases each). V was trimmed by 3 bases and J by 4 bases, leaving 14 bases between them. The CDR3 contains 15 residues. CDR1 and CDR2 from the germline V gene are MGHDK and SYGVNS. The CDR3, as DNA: TGTGCCAGCAGTGAGGTGGGGGAAGGTCCAGATACGCAGTATTTT. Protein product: CASSEVGEGPDTQYF. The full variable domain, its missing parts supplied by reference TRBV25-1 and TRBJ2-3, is EADIYQTPRYLVIGTGKKITLECSQTMGHDKMYWYQQDPGMELHLIHYSYGVNSTEKGDLSSESTVSRIRTEHFPLTLESARPSHTSQYLCASSEVGEGPDTQYFGPGTRLTVL.

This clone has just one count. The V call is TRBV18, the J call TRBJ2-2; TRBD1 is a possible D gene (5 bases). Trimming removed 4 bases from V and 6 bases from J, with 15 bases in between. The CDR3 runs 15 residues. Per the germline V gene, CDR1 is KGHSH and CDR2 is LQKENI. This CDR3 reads CASSLYLQDPGELFF. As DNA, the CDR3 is TGTGCCAGCTCACTGTACCTACAGGATCCCGGGGAGCTGTTTTTT.

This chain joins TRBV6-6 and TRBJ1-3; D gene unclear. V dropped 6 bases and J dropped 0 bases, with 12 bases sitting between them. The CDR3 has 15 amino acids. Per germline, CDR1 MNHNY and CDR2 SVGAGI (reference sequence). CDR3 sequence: CASRRDGISGNTIYF. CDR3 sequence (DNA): TGTGCCAGCAGACGCGACGGAATCTCTGGAAACACCATATATTTT.

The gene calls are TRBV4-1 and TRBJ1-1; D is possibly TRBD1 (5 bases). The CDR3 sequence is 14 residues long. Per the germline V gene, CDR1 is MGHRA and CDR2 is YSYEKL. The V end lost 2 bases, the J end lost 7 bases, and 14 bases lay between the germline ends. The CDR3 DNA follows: TGCGCCAGCAGCCAAAGGGGCCAGGGTGGTGAAGCTTTCTTT. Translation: CASSQRGQGGEAFF.

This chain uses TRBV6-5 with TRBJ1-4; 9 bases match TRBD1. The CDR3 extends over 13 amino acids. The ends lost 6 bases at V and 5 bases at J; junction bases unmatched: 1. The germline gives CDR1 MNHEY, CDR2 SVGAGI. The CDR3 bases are TGTGCCAGCAGGGACAGGGGAAATGAAAAACTGTTTTTT. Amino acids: CASRDRGNEKLFF.

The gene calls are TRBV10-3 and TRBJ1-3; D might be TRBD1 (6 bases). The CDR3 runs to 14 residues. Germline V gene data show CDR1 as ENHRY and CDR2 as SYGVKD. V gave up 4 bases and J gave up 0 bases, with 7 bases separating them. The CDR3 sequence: CAISGTDSGNTIYF. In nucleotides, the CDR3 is TGTGCCATCAGTGGGACAGACTCTGGAAACACCATATATTTT.

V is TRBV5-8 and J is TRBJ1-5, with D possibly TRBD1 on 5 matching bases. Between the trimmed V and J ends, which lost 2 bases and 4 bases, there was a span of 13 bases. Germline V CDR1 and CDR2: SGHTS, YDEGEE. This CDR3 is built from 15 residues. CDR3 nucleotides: TGTGCCAGCAGCTTTCAATGGCAGGGAAATCAGCCCCAGCATTTT. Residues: CASSFQWQGNQPQHF.

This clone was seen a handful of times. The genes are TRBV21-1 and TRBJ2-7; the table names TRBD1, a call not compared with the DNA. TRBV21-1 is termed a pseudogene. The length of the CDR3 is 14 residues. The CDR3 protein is CASSTGTGSYEQYF. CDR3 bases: TGTGCCAGCAGCACCGGGACAGGGTCCTACGAGCAGTACTTC.